This entry is about one T cell receptor beta chain. Its specificity is not known. The table came from immunoSEQ multiplex PCR; TCRdb's copy has only in-frame clones and leaves some out. The profile shows 52,000 or so clones, over 80% of them singletons. This sample is part of a study of OX40 agonist ivuxolimab in advanced cancers. Broader study findings: The average count of expanded clones was higher among CD8+ T cells than among CD4+.

The CDR3 is made up of 17 amino acids. J gave up 7 bases and V 0 bases, and 9 bases lay outside the gene matches. The germline gives CDR1 SGDLS, CDR2 YYNGEE. The rearrangement joins TRBV9 to TRBJ2-2; TRBD2 aligns across 10 bases. The TCR comes from an adult with an advanced solid tumor such as melanoma, head and neck, liver or kidney cancer. Sequences were derived from CD4+ or CD8+ T cells sorted from blood, sampled in a trial of the OX40 agonist ivuxolimab. The CDR3 region is CASSVGGSGRPHGELFF. The CDR3 bases are TGTGCCAGCAGCGTAGGGGGTAGCGGGAGGCCTCACGGGGAGCTGTTTTTT.